These 20 T cell receptor beta chains came from one sample sequenced in a study of blood T cell repertoires in COVID-19. Here immunoSEQ multiplex PCR was the method, and the copy in TCRdb shows in-frame clones only, minus some. The sample yields around 140,000 clones, 70% to 80% seen once. The sample was peripheral blood. These receptors were taken from a woman aged 45-65 years with active or convalescent COVID-19.

The chain has TRBV6-2 or TRBV6-3 and TRBJ1-1, with D unresolved. CDR3 length equals 12 residues. The V end was cut by 4 bases, the J end by 5 bases, with 8 bases between. CDR1 is MNHEY, CDR2 SVGEGT, per germline. CDR3 nucleotides: TGTGCCAGCAGTTCCCGGAGAACTGAAGCTTTCTTT. It codes for CASSSRRTEAFF.

The chain recombines TRBV28 with TRBJ1-1; D is unclear. The CDR3 has 11 residues. Trimming took 6 bases from V and 6 from J, leaving 8 bases between them. Germline V gene lookup returns CDR1 MDHEN and CDR2 SYDVKM. CDR3 region: CASSPSSEAFF. CDR3 bases: TGTGCCAGCAGCCCGTCCTCTGAAGCTTTCTTT.

This chain uses TRBV5-1 with TRBJ2-7; 7 positions agree with TRBD2. CDR3 length equals 17 residues. Germline trimming cut 0 bases from V and 1 base from J; bases unmatched to any gene: 10. Germline-derived CDR1 and CDR2 are SGHRS and YFSETQ. This CDR3 is CASSLGLYAGESYEQYF. The DNA of the CDR3 is TGCGCCAGCAGCTTGGGTTTGTACGCGGGGGAATCCTACGAGCAGTACTTC.

V and J are TRBV7-2 and TRBJ2-1; 8 positions match TRBD2. Per the germline V gene, CDR1 is SGHTA and CDR2 is FQGNSA. Losses at the gene ends were 6 bases for V and 0 bases for J; bases not matched to a gene: 10. The CDR3 is 17 residues long. The CDR3: CASRPRTGGGSYNEQFF. Here the CDR3 DNA reads TGTGCCAGCAGACCCCGGACGGGAGGGGGCTCCTACAATGAGCAGTTCTTC.

This clone was seen a few times. The V call is TRBV29-1, the J call TRBJ2-3; TRBD2 agrees at 8 bases. Trimming at V came to 5 bases and at J to 2 bases, leaving 3 bases not matched to a gene. Germline V gene sequence: CDR1 SQVTM, CDR2 ANQGSEA. The CDR3 runs 13 residues. The CDR3 DNA sequence: TGCAGCGTTACTAGCGGAAACACAGATACGCAGTATTTT. This gives the protein CSVTSGNTDTQYF.

The chain couples TRBV18 to TRBJ1-4, with D possibly TRBD1 on 5 matching bases. Germline V CDR1 and CDR2: KGHSH, LQKENI. Trimming pared 1 base from V and 8 bases from J, leaving 14 bases between. This CDR3 is 15 amino acids long. CDR3 amino acids: CASSPQAGQGEKLFF. As DNA, the CDR3 is TGTGCCAGCTCACCACAAGCAGGGCAGGGCGAAAAACTGTTTTTT.

The chain has TRBV28 and TRBJ2-7; TRBD1 agrees at 8 bases. Germline values: CDR1 MDHEN, CDR2 SYDVKM. There are 14 residues in the CDR3. V shed 8 bases, J shed 7 bases, and the junction held 13 bases outside the gene matches. CDR3 protein: CASRNSGTGSEQYF. CDR3 nucleotides: TGTGCCAGCCGCAATTCCGGGACAGGTTCGGAGCAGTACTTC.

The CDR3 here is CASSLVPSSGSTNEQFF. The CDR3 coding sequence is TGTGCCAGCAGCTTAGTCCCCTCTAGCGGGAGTACCAATGAGCAGTTCTTC. The V gene is TRBV11-2, the J gene TRBJ2-1; the match to TRBD2 covers 10 bases. The germline CDR1 and CDR2 sequences are SGHAT and FQNNGV. V lost 1 base to trimming and J lost 6 bases; unmatched junction nucleotides: 9. CDR3 size: 17 residues. The variable domain in full, with the rest retrieved from reference TRBV11-2 and TRBJ2-1, is EAGVAQSPRYKIIEKRQSVAFWCNPISGHATLYWYQQILGQGPKLLIQFQNNGVVDDSQLPKDRFSAERLKGVDSTLKIQPAKLEDSAVYLCASSLVPSSGSTNEQFFGPGTRLTVL.

Of note for this clone: The sample has other DNA sequences that encode this CDR3 too. The J gene is TRBJ1-1, the V gene TRBV28; 7 positions match TRBD1. Germline V gene sequence: CDR1 MDHEN, CDR2 SYDVKM. V was clipped by 5 bases and J by 0 bases; unmatched bases: 6. The CDR3 is 15 residues long. This CDR3 is CASSPPQGLNTEAFF. The CDR3 DNA reads TGTGCCAGCAGTCCCCCACAGGGGTTGAACACTGAAGCTTTCTTT.

The chain joins TRBV14 to TRBJ2-1; the match to TRBD1 covers 7 bases. From germline, CDR1 is SGHDN and CDR2 FVKESK. CDR3 size: 16 residues. Trimming cost V 0 bases and J 3 bases; bases outside gene matches: 5. The DNA for the CDR3 is TGTGCCAGCAGCCAAGAGCGACAGGGATACTACAATGAGCAGTTCTTC. Translating gives CASSQERQGYYNEQFF.

The V and J genes are TRBV11-3 and TRBJ2-7, with 8 bases aligning to TRBD1. In germline, CDR1 is SGHNT, CDR2 YENEEA. The CDR3 extends over 12 amino acids. Unmatched junction bases numbered 4, after V lost 5 bases and J lost 7 bases. The CDR3 DNA is TGTGCCAGCAGCAAGGACAGGGAAGAGCAGTACTTC. Translation gives CASSKDREEQYF.

V is TRBV11-1 and J is TRBJ2-5; 11 bases are shared with TRBD1. The germline V gene encodes CDR1 SGHAT and CDR2 FQDESV (reference sequence). This CDR3 comprises 15 residues. V dropped 6 bases and J dropped 5; count of bases not matched to a gene: 8. The CDR3 here is CASSYGQGAKETQYF. CDR3 nucleotide sequence: TGTGCCAGCAGTTACGGACAGGGGGCAAAGGAGACCCAGTACTTC.

This clone was recorded once. The chain combines TRBV11-2 with TRBJ1-1; D uncertain. From germline, CDR1 is SGHAT and CDR2 FQNNGV. The CDR3 is 15 amino acids. V gave up 0 bases and J gave up 8 bases, with 16 bases separating them. CDR3 protein: CASSLDPSDIKEAFF. For the CDR3, the DNA is TGTGCCAGCAGCTTAGATCCGAGTGACATAAAAGAAGCTTTCTTT.

The chain couples TRBV30 to TRBJ1-1; D gene ambiguous. Germline loops: CDR1 GTSNPN, CDR2 SVGIG (reference sequence). Trimming removed 2 bases from V and 1 base from J, with 11 bases in between. This CDR3 has 14 amino acids. The CDR3 DNA sequence: TGTGCCTGGAGTCGCGGCCGGGGGAACACTGAAGCTTTCTTT. This translates into CAWSRGRGNTEAFF.

This rearrangement joins TRBV6-6 to TRBJ2-3; TRBD2 matches 11 bases. The CDR3 extends over 16 amino acids. Per germline, CDR1 MNHNY and CDR2 SVGAGI (reference sequence). Trimming took 7 bases from V and 4 from J; bases not matched to a gene: 10. In nucleotides, the CDR3 is TGTGCCAGCATCCAACTAGCGGGGGCCGGGGCAGATACGCAGTATTTT. This gives the protein CASIQLAGAGADTQYF.

This rearrangement joins TRBV24-1 to TRBJ2-5; a weak D match, TRBD2 (5 bases). CDR1 and CDR2 (germline): KGHDR, SFDVKD. The CDR3 loop spans 13 amino acids. The V and J ends lost 9 bases and 5 bases respectively, with 15 bases between them. DNA of the CDR3: TGTGCCACCGGGCCTTTAAGAGGGGAGACCCAGTACTTC. Its translation: CATGPLRGETQYF.

The chain links TRBV4-3 to TRBJ1-4, with D perhaps matching TRBD1 (6 bases). Trimming pared 2 bases from V and 4 bases from J, leaving 14 bases between. Germline assignment: CDR1 LGHNA and CDR2 YSLEER. CDR3 length equals 16 residues. DNA for the CDR3: TGCGCCAGCAGCCAATACTTACAGGGTCTTAATGAAAAACTGTTTTTT. It specifies CASSQYLQGLNEKLFF.

This clone was seen a single time. The chain carries TRBV19 and TRBJ1-2, with 8 nucleotides matching TRBD1. Losses at the gene ends were 5 bases for V and 8 bases for J; bases not matched to a gene: 7. The CDR3 is made up of 13 amino acids. Per germline, CDR1 LNHDA and CDR2 SQIVND (reference sequence). The CDR3 region is CASSLDRASGYTF. The CDR3 DNA is TGTGCCAGTAGTCTGGACAGGGCTTCGGGCTACACCTTC.

This rearrangement joins TRBV5-4 to TRBJ1-2; D not resolved. Between the trimmed V and J ends, which lost 6 bases and 13 bases, there was a span of 22 bases. This CDR3 spans 13 amino acids. The germline V gene has CDR1 SGHNT and CDR2 YYREEE (reference sequence). The CDR3 protein is CASKRETPGRFTF. Here the CDR3 DNA reads TGTGCCAGCAAGCGGGAGACCCCCGGCCGCTTCACCTTC.

The V and J genes are TRBV12-2 and TRBJ1-5; TRBD1 reflects the table's D call only, with no check against the DNA. TRBV12-2 is flagged as a pseudogene. There are 15 residues in the CDR3. This CDR3 reads CASRVGHNSNQPQHF. CDR3 sequence (DNA): TGTGCAAGTCGCGTGGGGCATAATAGCAATCAGCCCCAGCATTTT.